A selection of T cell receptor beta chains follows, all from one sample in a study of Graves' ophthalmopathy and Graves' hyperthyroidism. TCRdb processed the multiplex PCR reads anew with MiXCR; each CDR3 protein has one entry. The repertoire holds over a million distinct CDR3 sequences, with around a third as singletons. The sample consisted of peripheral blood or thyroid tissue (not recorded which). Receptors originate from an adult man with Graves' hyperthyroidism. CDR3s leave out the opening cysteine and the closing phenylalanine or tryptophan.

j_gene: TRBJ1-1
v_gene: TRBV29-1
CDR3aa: SVAWTGLNTEAF

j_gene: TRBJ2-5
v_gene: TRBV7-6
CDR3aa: ASSLAVGAGAGGETQY

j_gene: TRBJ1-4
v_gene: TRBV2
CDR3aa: ASSEAEGDPEEPNEKLF

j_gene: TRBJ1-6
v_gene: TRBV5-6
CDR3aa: ASSLEGGGRGRSPLH

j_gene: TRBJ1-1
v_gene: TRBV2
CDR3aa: ASSQGGYDEAF

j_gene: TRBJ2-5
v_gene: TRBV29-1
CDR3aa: SVGVPAGETQY

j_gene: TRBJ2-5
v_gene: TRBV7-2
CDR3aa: ASSYDYRQETQY

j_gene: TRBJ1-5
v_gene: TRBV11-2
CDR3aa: ASSPTDQH

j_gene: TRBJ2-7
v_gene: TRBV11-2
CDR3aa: ASSSFQYTRTSYEQY

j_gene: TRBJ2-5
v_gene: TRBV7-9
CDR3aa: ASSLAERALGAQY

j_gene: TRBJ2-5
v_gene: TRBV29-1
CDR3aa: SVDGGAFRETQY

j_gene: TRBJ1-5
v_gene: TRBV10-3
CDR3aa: AISGQVDQPQH

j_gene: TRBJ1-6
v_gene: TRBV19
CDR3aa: ASSIAGGGIPNSPLH

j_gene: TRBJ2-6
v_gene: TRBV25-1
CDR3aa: ASSLSGVGANVLT

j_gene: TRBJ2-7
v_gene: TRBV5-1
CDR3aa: ASSLGSGTPYEQY

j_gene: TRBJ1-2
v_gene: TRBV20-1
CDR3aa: SARRGHGYT

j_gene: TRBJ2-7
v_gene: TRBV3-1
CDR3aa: ASSQAGGTSYEQY

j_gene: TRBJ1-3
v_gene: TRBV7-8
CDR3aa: ASSLEARGHRNTIY

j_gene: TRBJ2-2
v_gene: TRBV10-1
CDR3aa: ASSGYGTANTGELF

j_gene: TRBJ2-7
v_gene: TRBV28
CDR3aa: ASKQLYEQY